One and the same sample provided the 24 T cell receptor beta chains below, sequenced in a study of molecular identifiers for immune sequencing clone quantification. TCRdb re-derived calls from the PCR reads in MiXCR, one entry per CDR3 protein. Of around 8,600 distinct CDR3 sequences in the sample, approximately 15% were seen once. The sequenced sample was naive CD8+ T cells from blood, with Jurkat cell RNA spiked in. Specified subset: FACS-sorted CD8+CD4-CCR7+CD45RA+ naive T cells. The origin of the receptors is a human donor in good health. Some libraries in this study had Jurkat cell RNA spiked in.

As concerns this clonotype: A read error may be the cause here, since a much bigger clone is one base away. The V gene is TRBV29-1, the J gene TRBJ1-2; D possibly corresponds to TRBD1 (5 bases). V lost 5 bases to trimming and J lost 6 bases, with 16 bases between them. The V gene's germline CDR1 is SQVTM and CDR2 ANQGSEA. The CDR3 is 13 amino acids. CDR3 DNA: TGCAGCGTTAGGGCGACAGACCCCCATGGCTACACCTTC. Its translation: CSVRATDPHGYTF.

This clonotype is medium-sized. V usage is TRBV11-2 and J usage is TRBJ1-4, with D unclear. The CDR3 covers 15 residues. The V and J ends lost 6 bases and 4 bases respectively, with 15 bases between them. Germline CDR1 SGHAT, CDR2 FQNNGV. Here the CDR3 DNA reads TGTGCCAGCAGTCACCCGACGGCTCATAATGAAAAACTGTTTTTT. Protein product: CASSHPTAHNEKLFF.

By sample fraction, this clonotype is medium-sized. This rearrangement joins TRBV7-2 to TRBJ2-1; 8 positions agree with TRBD2. The V gene end was trimmed by 4 bases and the J gene end by 2 bases; junction bases not matched to a gene: 7. Germline V gene sequence: CDR1 SGHTA, CDR2 FQGNSA. The CDR3 covers 16 residues. Here the CDR3 reads CASSSLSGVAYNEQFF. CDR3 nucleotide sequence: TGTGCCAGCAGCTCTCTTAGCGGGGTCGCCTACAATGAGCAGTTCTTC.

This clonotype is medium-sized. The J gene is TRBJ1-5, the V gene TRBV7-2; D gene uncertain. The CDR3 has 15 amino acids. Germline values: CDR1 SGHTA, CDR2 FQGNSA. V dropped 1 base and J dropped 0 bases, with 7 bases sitting between them. CDR3 nucleotide sequence: TGTGCCAGCAGCTTAGGAGGGAATAGCAATCAGCCCCAGCATTTT. Translation gives CASSLGGNSNQPQHF. Supplemented by reference TRBV7-2 and TRBJ1-5, the full variable domain reads GAGVSQSPSNKVTEKGKDVELRCDPISGHTALYWYRQSLGQGLEFLIYFQGNSAPDKSGLPSDRFSAERTGGSVSTLTIQRTQQEDSAVYLCASSLGGNSNQPQHFGDGTRLSIL.

This clonotype rates as medium-sized (0.01 to 0.1%). The rearrangement joins TRBV4-1 to TRBJ2-3; D perhaps matches TRBD1 (5 bases). The CDR3 is 17 amino acids. Germline CDR1 MGHRA, CDR2 YSYEKL. Trimming pared 1 base from V and 0 bases from J, leaving 14 bases between. In DNA, the CDR3 is TGCGCCAGCAGCCAAGTTCTGACAGCTATGAGCACAGATACGCAGTATTTT. As protein: CASSQVLTAMSTDTQYF.

With regard to this clonotype: A much larger clone sits a single nucleotide away, making a read error possible. The V call is TRBV4-1, the J call TRBJ2-1, with D possibly TRBD2 on 5 matching bases. CDR1 and CDR2 from the germline V gene are MGHRA and YSYEKL. The CDR3 covers 15 residues. CDR3 nucleotides: TGCGCCAGCAGCCAAGATTTCGGGGTCTACAATGAGCGGTTCTTC. This translates into CASSQDFGVYNERFF.

This clonotype has at least ten counts. CDR3 DNA: TGTGCCAGCAGTTTATACCCGATGAACACCGGGGAGCTGTTTTTT. This sequence encodes CASSLYPMNTGELFF. The V gene is TRBV27, the J gene TRBJ2-2, with no clear D. The CDR3 has 15 residues. V was shortened by 1 base and J by 1 base, with 7 bases between the two germline ends. Germline CDR1 and CDR2: MNHEY and SMNVEV (reference sequence).

By sample fraction, this clonotype is medium-sized. The CDR3 region is CASSPDRGRRTDTQYF. CDR3 bases: TGTGCCAGCAGCCCCGACAGGGGGCGAAGGACAGATACGCAGTATTTT. J is TRBJ2-3 and V is TRBV13; 10 nucleotides agree with TRBD1. CDR1 and CDR2 from the germline V gene are PRHDT and FYEKMQ (reference sequence). V trimming: 5 bases; J trimming: 3 bases; junction bases outside the gene matches: 8. This CDR3 is built from 16 residues.

In its sample, this clonotype ranks as medium-sized (0.01 to 0.1%). The chain employs TRBV6-6 and TRBJ2-7, with D perhaps being TRBD1 or TRBD2 (5 bases each). The CDR3 is made up of 12 amino acids. V dropped 6 bases and J dropped 4 bases, with 10 bases sitting between them. Germline-derived CDR1 and CDR2 are MNHNY and SVGAGI (reference sequence). For the CDR3, the DNA is TGTGCCAGCAGCCTCGGGGCATACGAGCAGTACTTC. As protein: CASSLGAYEQYF.

This clonotype was counted at least ten times. The V gene is TRBV30, the J gene TRBJ2-1; the D gene is possibly TRBD2 (6 bases). Per the germline V gene, CDR1 is GTSNPN and CDR2 is SVGIG (reference sequence). The CDR3 length is 13 residues. Trimming cost V 2 bases and J 6 bases, with 11 bases left between them. The CDR3: CAWSRSSGNEQFF. In nucleotides, the CDR3 is TGTGCCTGGAGTAGGAGTAGCGGCAATGAGCAGTTCTTC.

About this clonotype itself: Mismatch with germline at one junction end may stem from a read error. The chain joins TRBV4-1 to TRBJ2-1; possibly TRBD1 or TRBD2 for D (5 bases each). CDR3 size: 13 residues. Germline assignment: CDR1 MGHRA and CDR2 YSYEKL. DNA of the CDR3: TGCGCCAGCGGCCAAGGGGTTGGGGGTGAGCAGTTCTTC. Residues: CASGQGVGGEQFF.

By sample share, this clonotype is medium-sized. The chain is built from TRBV4-1 and TRBJ1-1; tentative D call: TRBD1 (5 bases). V lost 4 bases to trimming and J lost 2 bases, with 14 bases between them. Germline-derived CDR1 and CDR2 are MGHRA and YSYEKL. This CDR3 comprises 15 residues. The CDR3 DNA is TGCGCCAGCAGCCCAGAGGGACGGCCTAACACTGAAGCTTTCTTT. Protein sequence: CASSPEGRPNTEAFF.

This clonotype is medium-sized by share. The rearrangement joins TRBV4-3 to TRBJ2-7, with TRBD2 identical over 9 bases. Trimming took 3 bases from V and 6 from J; bases not matched to a gene: 6. Germline V gene sequence: CDR1 LGHNA, CDR2 YSLEER. This CDR3 contains 14 residues. The CDR3 DNA follows: TGCGCCAGCAGCCAGGTCGGGACTAGCAGCGAGCAGTACTTC. Its translation is CASSQVGTSSEQYF.

This clonotype is termed medium-sized. The chain couples TRBV27 to TRBJ2-7; weak D call: TRBD2 (6 bases). This CDR3 is 13 amino acids long. V dropped 2 bases and J dropped 5 bases, with 10 bases sitting between them. Germline V CDR1 and CDR2: MNHEY, SMNVEV (reference sequence). CDR3 sequence reads: CASSLRRAHEQYF. CDR3 DNA: TGTGCCAGCAGTTTAAGGAGGGCCCACGAGCAGTACTTC.

This clonotype is deemed medium-sized (0.01 to 0.1%). The gene calls are TRBV5-1 and TRBJ2-1; 9 nucleotides align to TRBD2. CDR1 is SGHRS and CDR2 is YFSETQ in the germline V gene. The CDR3 is 17 residues long. V was clipped by 1 base and J by 3 bases; unmatched bases: 8. CDR3 coding DNA: TGCGCCAGCAGCTTGCCCGAGACTAGCGGAGTCTACAATGAGCAGTTCTTC. Its protein is CASSLPETSGVYNEQFF.

This clonotype was counted ten times or more. V usage is TRBV4-3 and J usage is TRBJ2-1, with 7 bases aligning to TRBD2. The V gene end was trimmed by 1 base and the J gene end by 15 bases; junction bases not matched to a gene: 9. CDR1 LGHNA and CDR2 YSLEER come from the germline V gene. The CDR3 covers 13 residues. The CDR3 nucleotides read TGCGCCAGCAGCCAAGTTAGCGGGTTCGGTTTGTTCTTC. Protein product: CASSQVSGFGLFF.

This clonotype has more than one count but fewer than ten. V is TRBV4-3 and J is TRBJ1-4; D might be TRBD1 (6 bases). Per the germline V gene, CDR1 is LGHNA and CDR2 is YSLEER. Trimming removed 0 bases at V and 7 bases at J, with 15 bases between. This CDR3 comprises 16 residues. In nucleotides, the CDR3 is TGCGCCAGCAGCCAAGATCGGGGCAGGGGCGGTGAAAAACTGTTTTTT. It codes for CASSQDRGRGGEKLFF.

This clonotype was recorded at least ten times. The chain uses TRBV13 and TRBJ1-2; a possible D gene is TRBD1 (6 bases). The CDR3 length is 16 residues. The V gene's germline CDR1 is PRHDT and CDR2 FYEKMQ (reference sequence). V lost 5 bases to trimming and J lost 0 bases, with 16 bases between them. CDR3 DNA: TGTGCCAGCAGCAACTTAGACAGGCTCGCTAACTATGGCTACACCTTC. It yields the protein CASSNLDRLANYGYTF.

By sample fraction, this clonotype is medium-sized (0.01 to 0.1%). The V and J genes are TRBV10-3 and TRBJ2-3; 9 bases match TRBD1. This CDR3 spans 14 amino acids. V trimming: 10 bases; J trimming: 5 bases; junction bases outside the gene matches: 10. Looked up from germline, CDR1 is ENHRY and CDR2 is SYGVKD. The CDR3: CATSKQGAEDTQYF. For the CDR3, the DNA is TGTGCCACCTCTAAACAGGGGGCAGAAGATACGCAGTATTTT.

By share, this clonotype counts as medium-sized (0.01 to 0.1%). The rearrangement uses TRBV13 and TRBJ2-7; 7 bases are a match to TRBD2. After removal of 4 bases from V and 12 bases from J, the junction contained 6 bases not matched to a gene. The germline gives CDR1 PRHDT, CDR2 FYEKMQ (reference sequence). The CDR3 is made up of 11 amino acids. For the CDR3, the DNA is TGTGCCAGCAGCTATAGCGGGCCCCCGTACTTC. This gives the protein CASSYSGPPYF.

In regard to this clonotype: The junction does not match germline at one end; this may be a read error. The chain has TRBV7-9 and TRBJ2-3; a weak D match, TRBD2 (6 bases). In germline, CDR1 is SEHNR, CDR2 FQNEAQ (reference sequence). The CDR3 runs 16 residues. CDR3: CVSSAPRERATDTQYF. CDR3 DNA: TGTGTCAGCAGCGCACCCCGGGAGAGGGCCACAGATACGCAGTATTTT.

Concerning this clonotype: At one end the junction does not follow the germline gene, possibly because of a read error. V gene TRBV27 combines with J gene TRBJ2-7, with a weak D call TRBD2 (6 bases). Per the germline V gene, CDR1 is MNHEY and CDR2 is SMNVEV (reference sequence). The CDR3 consists of 13 residues. The CDR3 here is CACSPRGDYEQYF. In DNA form, the CDR3 reads TGTGCCTGCAGCCCGCGGGGCGACTACGAGCAGTACTTC.

This clonotype was seen many times. This CDR3 reads CASSYGTGYTGELFF. CDR3 nucleotides: TGTGCCAGCAGTTACGGGACAGGGTACACCGGGGAGCTGTTTTTT. This sequence joins TRBV6-6 and TRBJ2-2; the match to TRBD1 covers 9 bases. J was trimmed by 3 bases and V by 2 bases; bases with no gene match: 1. There are 15 residues in the CDR3. Germline V gene sequence: CDR1 MNHNY, CDR2 SVGAGI (reference sequence).

This clonotype ranks as medium-sized. The chain carries TRBV5-1 and TRBJ2-3, with TRBD2 matching 10 bases. Germline CDR1 and CDR2: SGHRS and YFSETQ. This CDR3 has 16 residues. The V gene end was trimmed by 3 bases and the J gene end by 3 bases; junction bases not matched to a gene: 7. The chain's CDR3 is CASSSIRTSGTDTQYF. The CDR3 DNA reads as TGCGCCAGCAGCTCAATTCGGACTAGCGGTACAGATACGCAGTATTTT.